The clone carrying this T cell receptor (beta chain) showed up just once. The antigen is not known. The junction shows a germline mismatch at one end, possibly a read error. Both RNA and DNA were isolated together from roughly 20-30 mg of bulk tissue that had not been sorted. With 400 to 550 ng total RNA as template and a constant-region primer, TCR beta cDNA was made. Construction of TCR beta libraries relied on three successive nested multiplex PCR rounds employing slightly modified ARM-PCR. Each CDR3 protein gets one entry after TCRdb re-called the multiplex PCR reads with MiXCR. This table holds about 43,000 distinct CDR3 sequences, around 72% found once. The source of the sample is a study of tumor-infiltrating lymphocytes in primary liver carcinoma. Study-wide points: Compared with blood, tumor repertoires held significantly more in their top 250 clones. There were only about 8-25% of top clones found in all five tumor regions.

Sequencing input: liver tumor tissue from sampling region 2. Subset described: tumor region T2, inferior pole. The source is a middle-aged man with primary liver carcinoma and hepatitis B virus infection.

CDR3 in DNA: TGCGCCAGGAGCCCAGGATGCCAAGAGACCCAGTACTTC. This encodes CARSPGCQETQYF. The chain couples TRBV4-1 to TRBJ2-5; D is unclear. The CDR3 runs to 13 residues. The germline V gene encodes CDR1 MGHRA and CDR2 YSYEKL.